This entry features one T cell receptor beta chain sequence. Using immunoSEQ multiplex PCR, the repertoire was profiled, and TCRdb retains in-frame clones only, with some absent. The sample carries some 2 million clones, 85% to 95% recorded once. The sample originates from a study of shared clonotypes between healthy human individuals. CD45RO negativity and positive selection for CCR7 defined naive CD8 cells, a population that excluded terminally differentiated effector memory CD45RA+ cells. Trimming cost V 5 bases and J 3 bases; bases outside gene matches: 9. From germline, CDR1 is MNHNS and CDR2 SASEGT. CDR3 length: 15 residues.

The chain joins TRBV6-1 to TRBJ2-7, with TRBD2 identical over 8 bases. This TCR was recovered from a man between 18 and 35 years old in good health. Sample: naive CD8+ T cells sorted from blood. DNA for the CDR3: TGTGCCAGCAGTCAACTAGCGGAAGCCCGCTACGAGCAGTACTTC. This translates into CASSQLAEARYEQYF.